The sequence of this T cell receptor beta chain was determined in a study of T cells after yellow fever vaccination. Study-level information: When fractions had low cell numbers, they were prepared with SMART-Seq v4 Ultra Low Input.

This clonotype has ten or more counts. Universal primer sites and UMIs were introduced during 5'RACE template-switching synthesis of TCR cDNA. TCRdb analysed the 5' RACE reads with MiXCR anew, one entry per CDR3 protein. The sample has about 140,000 distinct CDR3 sequences, about 7% seen once. This receptor was identified in a young man who received the YFV17D yellow fever vaccine. Specimen: CD4+ T cells sorted from PBMCs, collected 10 days after the yellow fever booster vaccination.

The CDR3 DNA sequence: TGTGCCAGCAGCTTGGCGGGACAGGGTTCAGCTTTCTTT. Encoded protein: CASSLAGQGSAFF. This chain connects TRBV5-5 to TRBJ1-1; TRBD1 matches at 9 bases. V was clipped by 0 bases and J by 10 bases; unmatched bases: 4. The CDR3 totals 13 residues. Looked up from germline, CDR1 is SGHKS and CDR2 is YYEKEE (reference sequence).